The rows below give T cell receptor beta chains drawn from one sample of a study of T cells in Graves' hyperthyroidism and ophthalmopathy. TCRdb itself ran the multiplex PCR reads through MiXCR, one entry per CDR3 protein. The sample comprises some 360,000 distinct CDR3 sequences, approximately 15% of which are singletons, and around 10% rests with the top ten. The sample taken for sequencing was blood. The receptors derive from a woman in her fifties or sixties with Graves' hyperthyroidism. Both conserved end residues are trimmed from each CDR3.

v_call	j_call	cdr3_aa
TRBV11-2	TRBJ1-5	ASSLETNQPQH
TRBV28	TRBJ2-7	ASSSPIGDYEQY
TRBV5-1	TRBJ2-7	ASSSLRVPYEQY
TRBV29-1	TRBJ2-1	SVEKSRLAGYNEQF
TRBV4-1	TRBJ2-7	ASRLGRETGEQY
TRBV10-3	TRBJ2-1	AIRAGTGNNEQF
TRBV24-1	TRBJ2-7	ATKTATGISYEQY
TRBV11-3	TRBJ2-3	ASSRGTYTDTQY
TRBV19	TRBJ1-2	ASSIVGTTNYGYT
TRBV19	TRBJ1-1	ASSITGGSMNTEAF
TRBV20-1	TRBJ2-3	SASGREVFDTDTQY
TRBV2	TRBJ1-1	ASSGMASDTEAF